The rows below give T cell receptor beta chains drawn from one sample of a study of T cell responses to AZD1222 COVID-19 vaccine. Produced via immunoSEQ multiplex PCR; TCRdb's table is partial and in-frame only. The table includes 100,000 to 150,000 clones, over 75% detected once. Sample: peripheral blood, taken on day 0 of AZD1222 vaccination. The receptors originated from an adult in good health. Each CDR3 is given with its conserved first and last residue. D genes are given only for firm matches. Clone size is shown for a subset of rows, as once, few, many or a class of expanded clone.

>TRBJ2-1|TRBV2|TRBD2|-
CASSGPERGAYNEQFF
TGTGCCAGCAGTGGCCCTGAGCGGGGGGCTTACAATGAGCAGTTCTTC
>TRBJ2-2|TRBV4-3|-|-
CASSQGRWNTGELFF
TGCGCCAGCAGCCAAGGGCGGTGGAACACCGGGGAGCTGTTTTTT
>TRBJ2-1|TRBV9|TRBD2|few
CASSVVSGGTSYNEQFF
TGTGCCAGCAGCGTAGTTAGCGGGGGAACTTCCTACAATGAGCAGTTCTTC
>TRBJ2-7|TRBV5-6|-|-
CASSYSPTNYEQYF
TGTGCCAGCAGCTATTCACCGACTAACTACGAGCAGTACTTC
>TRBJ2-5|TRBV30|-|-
CAWGPAQETQYF
TGTGCCTGGGGCCCGGCCCAAGAGACCCAGTACTTC
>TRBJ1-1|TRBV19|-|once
CASSTGTHAEAFF
TGTGCCAGTAGTACAGGTACCCACGCAGAAGCTTTCTTT
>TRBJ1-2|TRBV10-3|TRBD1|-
CAIRDSTGGARGSYGYTF
TGTGCCATCAGGGACTCTACAGGGGGAGCTCGGGGGAGCTATGGCTACACCTTC
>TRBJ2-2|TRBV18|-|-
CASSPNKGANTGELFF
TGTGCCAGCTCACCAAATAAGGGGGCGAACACCGGGGAGCTGTTTTTT
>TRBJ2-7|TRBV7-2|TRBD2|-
CASSEPTSGTRGLGSEQYF
TGTGCCAGCAGCGAACCTACTAGCGGGACTAGAGGCCTTGGTTCGGAGCAGTACTTC
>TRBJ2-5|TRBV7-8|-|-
CASSLIGRGWETQYF
TGTGCCAGCAGCTTAATCGGCAGGGGCTGGGAGACCCAGTACTTC
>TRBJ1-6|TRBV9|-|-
CASSVGQGRSYNSPLHF
TGTGCCAGCAGCGTGGGGCAGGGGCGATCCTATAATTCACCCCTCCACTTT
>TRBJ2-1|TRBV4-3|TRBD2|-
CASSLTSGGYNEQFF
TGCGCCAGCAGCTTGACTAGCGGGGGGTACAATGAGCAGTTCTTC
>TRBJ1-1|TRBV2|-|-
CASSTGTEAFF
TGTGCCAGCAGTACGGGGACTGAAGCTTTCTTT
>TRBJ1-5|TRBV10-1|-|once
CASSPGVGQPQHF
TGCGCCAGCAGCCCAGGGGTGGGTCAGCCCCAGCATTTT
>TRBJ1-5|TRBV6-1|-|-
CASSEAPPPQHF
TGTGCCAGCAGTGAAGCCCCCCCGCCCCAGCATTTT
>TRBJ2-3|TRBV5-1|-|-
CASSQDAADTQYF
TGCGCCAGCTCACAGGACGCGGCAGATACGCAGTATTTT
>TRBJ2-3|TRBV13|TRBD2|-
CASSSPSGGFTDTQYF
TGTGCCAGCAGCTCCCCTAGCGGGGGGTTCACAGATACGCAGTATTTT
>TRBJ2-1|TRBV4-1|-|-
CASSHGPGGAGSYNEQFF
TGCGCCAGCAGCCACGGTCCCGGCGGGGCGGGCTCCTACAATGAGCAGTTCTTC
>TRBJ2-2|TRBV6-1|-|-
CASSDTRTNTGELFF
TGTGCCAGCAGTGATACCCGTACGAACACCGGGGAGCTGTTTTTT
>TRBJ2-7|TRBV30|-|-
CAWIHTGTEQYF
TGTGCCTGGATACACACAGGGACCGAGCAGTACTTC
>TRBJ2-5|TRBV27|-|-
CASSLGWGAGETQYF
TGTGCCAGCAGCCTAGGATGGGGGGCGGGAGAGACCCAGTACTTC
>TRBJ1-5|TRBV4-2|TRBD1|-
CASSQLQGGSNQPQHF
TGTGCCAGCAGCCAACTCCAGGGGGGTAGCAATCAGCCCCAGCATTTT
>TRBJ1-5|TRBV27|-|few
CASSSLPGRPSDQPQHF
TGTGCCAGCAGCTCACTCCCGGGACGGCCATCAGATCAGCCCCAGCATTTT
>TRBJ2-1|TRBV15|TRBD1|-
CATSRATGGTGNEQFF
TGTGCCACCAGCAGGGCAACAGGGGGAACGGGCAATGAGCAGTTCTTC
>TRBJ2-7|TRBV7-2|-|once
CASSLRTVSEQYF
TGTGCCAGCAGCTTACGGACAGTTAGCGAGCAGTACTTC
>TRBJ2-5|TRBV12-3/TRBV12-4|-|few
CASSLGPETQYF
TGTGCCAGCAGTTTAGGTCCAGAGACCCAGTACTTC
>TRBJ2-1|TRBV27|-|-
CASSLRARGNEQFF
TGTGCCAGCAGTTTAAGAGCGCGCGGGAATGAGCAGTTCTTC
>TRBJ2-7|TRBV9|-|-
CASSPTGPYEQYF
TGTGCCAGCAGCCCCACGGGACCCTACGAGCAGTACTTC
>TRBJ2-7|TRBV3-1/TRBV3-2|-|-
CASSHRAGPGEQYF
TGTGCCAGCAGCCACCGGGCGGGGCCGGGGGAGCAGTACTTC
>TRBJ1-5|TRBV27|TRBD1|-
CASSPRDSRNQPQHF
TGTGCCAGCAGTCCCCGGGACAGCCGCAATCAGCCCCAGCATTTT
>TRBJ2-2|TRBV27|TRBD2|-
CASVGLAGGYGELFF
TGTGCCAGCGTCGGACTAGCGGGAGGGTACGGGGAGCTGTTTTTT
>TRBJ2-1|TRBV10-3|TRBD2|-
CAIRGSSGRVGDNEQFF
TGTGCCATCAGAGGGAGTAGCGGGAGGGTAGGCGACAATGAGCAGTTCTTC
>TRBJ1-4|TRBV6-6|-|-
CASSLRVEKLFF
TGTGCCAGCAGCCTCAGGGTTGAAAAACTGTTTTTT
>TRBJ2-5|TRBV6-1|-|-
CASSDPGVAETQYF
TGTGCCAGCAGTGACCCGGGAGTCGCAGAGACCCAGTACTTC
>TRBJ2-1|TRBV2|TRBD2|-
CASSWTSGNDEQFF
TGTGCCAGCAGTTGGACTAGCGGGAATGATGAGCAGTTCTTC
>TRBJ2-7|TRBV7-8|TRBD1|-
CASSYGRDRAYEQYF
TGTGCCAGCAGCTACGGCCGGGACAGGGCCTACGAGCAGTACTTC